The T cell receptor beta chain under discussion was sequenced for a study of control samples from healthy donors and cancer patients. Trimming took 4 bases from V and 2 from J, leaving 14 bases between them. Per germline, CDR1 LGHNA and CDR2 YNFKEQ. The CDR3 has 15 amino acids. Some clones are missing from TCRdb's copy, which holds only in-frame ones; the method was immunoSEQ multiplex PCR. Counted here are 98,000 or so clones, 79% occurring once; the ten biggest clones make up roughly a tenth. The chain recombines TRBV4-2 with TRBJ1-1; D is possibly TRBD1 (5 bases). This clonotype was sampled from a woman aged 25 to 39 in good health. The sequenced sample consisted of blood. The CDR3 nucleotides are TGTGCCAGCAGCCCAATGGGGCAGGGAAACACTGAAGCTTTCTTT. It is translated as CASSPMGQGNTEAFF.